The 15 T cell receptor beta chains below were found in one sample sequenced in a study of CD8+CD57+ T cells in acquired aplastic anemia. The patients chosen for sequencing had shown expansion of CD8+CD57+ cells (detected by flow cytometry). Genomic DNA acted as the template from which TCR beta VDJ combination and CDR3 sequence profiling were carried out. MiXCR was run by TCRdb on the reads, yielding one entry per CDR3 protein. The sample has some 98,000 distinct CDR3 sequences; roughly two thirds are singletons. The sequenced sample consisted of sorted CD4+, CD8+, or CD8+CD57+ T cells (not recorded which) from PBMCs. The receptors here all came from a human donor with aplastic anemia.

The chain is built from TRBV29-1 and TRBJ2-2; D is unresolved. The CDR3 extends over 14 amino acids. Per germline, CDR1 SQVTM and CDR2 ANQGSEA. The germline V and J ends were trimmed by 5 bases and 3 bases, with 13 bases remaining between them. CDR3 region: CSVRVGLHTGELFF. DNA of the CDR3: TGCAGCGTTCGAGTAGGGCTGCACACCGGGGAGCTGTTTTTT.

The chain joins TRBV10-3 to TRBJ2-6; D is unresolved. This CDR3 spans 15 amino acids. Germline V gives CDR1 ENHRY, CDR2 SYGVKD. Trimming pared 4 bases from V and 0 bases from J, leaving 7 bases between. The CDR3, as DNA: TGTGCCATCAGTGTTGCGAGCTCTGGGGCCAACGTCCTGACTTTC. Encoded protein: CAISVASSGANVLTF.

V is TRBV19 and J is TRBJ2-1; D unclear. Trimming took off 2 bases at V and 7 bases at J, with 6 bases between the two ends. Looked up from germline, CDR1 is LNHDA and CDR2 is SQIVND (reference sequence). This CDR3 has 12 residues. The chain's CDR3 is CASSISANEQFF. Written as DNA, the CDR3 is TGTGCCAGTAGTATAAGCGCTAATGAGCAGTTCTTC.

A remark on this clonotype: The junction differs from germline at one of its ends, possibly a read error. The chain carries TRBV7-3 and TRBJ1-6; 7 bases fit TRBD1. This CDR3 has 16 amino acids. CDR1 is SGHTA, CDR2 FQGTGA, per germline. The CDR3 DNA reads TGTGCCTGCAGCGCAACAGGGGATGGATTAAGTTCACCCCTCCACTTT. Residues: CACSATGDGLSSPLHF.

The chain carries TRBV7-9 and TRBJ2-5; the D is unclear. Trimming stripped 1 base from V and 4 bases from J, with 7 bases between. Germline lookup yields CDR1 SEHNR and CDR2 FQNEAQ (reference sequence). This CDR3 is built from 13 residues. The CDR3 loop is CASSLGFPETQYF. DNA of the CDR3: TGTGCCAGCAGCTTAGGTTTCCCAGAGACCCAGTACTTC. The full variable domain, its missing parts supplied by reference TRBV7-9 and TRBJ2-5, is DTGVSQNPRHKITKRGQNVTFRCDPISEHNRLYWYRQTLGQGPEFLTYFQNEAQLEKSRLLSDRFSAERPKGSFSTLEIQRTEQGDSAMYLCASSLGFPETQYFGPGTRLLVL.

CDR3 sequence reads: CSARGGRTGEKALHF. In nucleotides, the CDR3 is TGCAGTGCTAGAGGCGGGCGGACAGGGGAAAAGGCCCTCCACTTT. This chain joins TRBV20-1 and TRBJ1-6; TRBD1 aligns across 9 bases. V lost 1 base and J lost 14; bases outside the gene matches: 12. The CDR3 is made up of 15 amino acids. The V gene's germline CDR1 is DFQATT and CDR2 SNEGSKA (reference sequence).

J is TRBJ2-1 and V is TRBV28; 13 nucleotides match TRBD2. The CDR3 is 15 amino acids. V lost 4 bases, J lost 5 bases, and 2 bases stayed unmatched. Germline loops: CDR1 MDHEN, CDR2 SYDVKM. The CDR3 loop reads CASSSGLAGNNEQFF. In DNA form, the CDR3 reads TGTGCCAGCAGTTCGGGACTAGCGGGGAACAATGAGCAGTTCTTC.

This clonotype was detected a few times. This chain uses TRBV2 with TRBJ2-2; perhaps TRBD2 as D (6 bases). Germline V gene data show CDR1 as SNHLY and CDR2 as FYNNEI. Between the trimmed V and J ends, which lost 8 bases and 7 bases, there was a span of 17 bases. This CDR3 comprises 14 residues. The CDR3 is CASGLRRLDGELFF. As DNA, the CDR3 is TGTGCCAGCGGACTACGACGGTTGGACGGGGAGCTGTTTTTT.

At least ten counts were recorded for this clonotype. The chain links TRBV2 to TRBJ2-3; TRBD2 agrees at 13 bases. J lost 2 bases, V lost 7 bases, and 9 bases had no gene match. Germline CDR1 and CDR2: SNHLY and FYNNEI. This CDR3 contains 17 residues. DNA for the CDR3: TGTGCCAGCACCCTGACTAGCGGGGGGCCAATCACAGATACGCAGTATTTT. It codes for CASTLTSGGPITDTQYF.

This chain joins TRBV14 and TRBJ1-1; D is unclear. Germline CDR1 is SGHDN and CDR2 is FVKESK. V lost 0 bases, J lost 5 bases, and 7 bases lay in between. The CDR3 is made up of 13 amino acids. The CDR3 is CASSQDYGTEAFF. The DNA of the CDR3 is TGTGCCAGCAGCCAAGATTACGGGACTGAAGCTTTCTTT.

The chain links TRBV11-2 to TRBJ1-1, with unresolved D. Germline CDR1 is SGHAT and CDR2 is FQNNGV. CDR3 size: 16 residues. V was pared by 0 bases and J by 0 bases, with 11 bases between. The DNA of the CDR3 is TGTGCCAGCAGCTTAGATCGGGCAGTCATGAACACTGAAGCTTTCTTT. Translated: CASSLDRAVMNTEAFF.

V gene TRBV2 combines with J gene TRBJ1-1; perhaps TRBD1 as D (5 bases). Trimming stripped 1 base from V and 1 base from J, with 10 bases between. This CDR3 region has 15 residues. CDR1 and CDR2 (germline): SNHLY, FYNNEI. CDR3 DNA sequence: TGTGCCAGCAGTGAAGAGCTGGGGCCGAACACTGAAGCTTTCTTT. Its translation is CASSEELGPNTEAFF. Filled out from reference TRBV2 and TRBJ1-1, the complete variable domain reads EPEVTQTPSHQVTQMGQEVILRCVPISNHLYFYWYRQILGQKVEFLVSFYNNEISEKSEIFDDQFSVERPDGSNFTLKIRSTKLEDSAMYFCASSEELGPNTEAFFGQGTRLTVV.

The chain uses TRBV20-1 and TRBJ1-5; D unclear. CDR1 and CDR2 from the germline V gene are DFQATT and SNEGSKA (reference sequence). The CDR3 spans 13 residues. The CDR3 is CGLRFLSNQPQHF. CDR3 DNA sequence: TGCGGCTTAAGATTTCTAAGCAATCAGCCCCAGCATTTT.

The chain is built from TRBV12-3 or TRBV12-4 and TRBJ1-5, with TRBD1 as a possible D gene (6 bases). Deletions cut 6 bases from V and 3 bases from J, with 15 bases between. The CDR3 has 15 residues. In DNA, the CDR3 is TGTGCCAGCAGCGATCGGGACACCCTCAATCAGCCCCAGCATTTT. Translation: CASSDRDTLNQPQHF.

This clonotype was counted between two and nine times. The rearrangement uses TRBV24-1 and TRBJ2-2; D unclear. The CDR3 length is 14 residues. The V end was cut by 5 bases, the J end by 3 bases, with 9 bases between. Germline loops: CDR1 KGHDR, CDR2 SFDVKD. The CDR3 nucleotides read TGTGCCACCAGTGCCCAGCTCGACACCGGGGAGCTGTTTTTT. Its translation is CATSAQLDTGELFF.